The present T cell receptor (beta chain) was sequenced within a study of intratumoral heterogeneity in liver cancer. Study at large: With a median age of approximately 61 years, most patients were men. Study results and caveats: Significantly more unique clonal expansions occurred in tumor region a than b.

Assay: immunoSEQ multiplex PCR; the TCRdb copy retains only in-frame clones and omits some. The top ten clones hold about two fifths of a sample with 5,500 to 7,000 clones, approximately 70% of them seen once. Tumour samples came from separate, distinct regions of the hepatocellular carcinoma nodule. This CDR3 is built from 14 residues. CDR1 LNHDA and CDR2 SQIVND come from the germline V gene (reference sequence). Trimming stripped 4 bases from V and 0 bases from J, with 9 bases between. In regard to this clone: Its antigen is still unknown.

This sequence originates from a woman in her 70s with hepatocellular carcinoma. The input for sequencing was tumor tissue, taken before any cancer treatment. J is TRBJ1-2 and V is TRBV19; D gene uncertain. The CDR3 region has the DNA TGTGCCAGTAGTACGCTACCCCCTAACTATGGCTACACCTTC. This translates into CASSTLPPNYGYTF. The full variable domain, its missing parts supplied by reference TRBV19 and TRBJ1-2, is DGGITQSPKYLFRKEGQNVTLSCEQNLNHDAMYWYRQDPGQGLRLIYYSQIVNDFQKGDIAEGYSVSREKKESFPLTVTSAQKNPTAFYLCASSTLPPNYGYTFGSGTRLTVV.